Listed here is a single T cell receptor beta chain. This clonotype has just a few counts. Which antigen it targets is not known. The sample holds no much larger clone one base away, and base qualities are not on file. Sequencer: Illumina NovaSeq 6000. TCRalpha and TCRbeta cDNA libraries were constructed by 5'RACE with constant-segment primers, with sample barcodes and unique molecular identifiers being introduced. RNA was extracted from every sample with Trizol reagent. Amplification of the libraries took two PCR steps, and the second step added a second sample barcode plus Illumina TruSeq adapters. The libraries were sequenced on an Illumina NovaSeq using 2 x 150 bp paired-end reads. Processing in the source paper ran as follows. Reads were demultiplexed and collapsed into UMI-guided consensus sequences with migec v1.2.7. Using mixcr v2.1.11, the UMI consensuses were aligned to TRA and TRB V and J templates and assembled into clonotypes. A clonotype was counted as expanded or contracted only when both edgeR and NoisET called the clonotype significant, with the noise models trained on biological replicates. edgeR calls used a false discovery rate-adjusted p below 0.01 and a log2 fold-change threshold of 1. PCA with hierarchical clustering of max-normalized trajectories of the 1000 most abundant clonotypes was used as exploratory dynamics analysis. The CD4 or CD8 phenotype of responding clones was assigned using the separately sequenced CD4+ and CD8+ repertoires. The public reads were quality trimmed at Q25 with fastp and then assembled into clones with MiXCR by TCRdb, keeping productive beta chains. All rows with the same CDR3 protein become a single entry with the most common DNA and genes. V and J calls and clone size were set by TCRdb, not the authors. For this sample the table gives 250,000 or so distinct CDR3 sequences, of which approximately 19% were detected only once. 20% to 25% of the sample goes to the ten largest clones.

This sample stems from a study of T-cell memory formation after mild COVID-19 (dated by TCRdb to about 2021). Background on the whole study: TCR sequence clusters from the two donors were largely donor specific. T-cell clones expanding and contracting after mild COVID-19 in two donors were tracked by longitudinal TCRalpha and TCRbeta repertoire sequencing. The cohort was made up of two young adult volunteers, one female and one male, who were previously healthy.

The paper's findings and limits, for the study overall: Only a couple of mild cases were covered in the study, and larger cohorts including severe cases with pre-infection samples were considered necessary. From day 15 to 85, contracting clones showed balanced CD4/CD8 phenotypes, whereas a second wave of clones that expanded from day 15 to 37 leaned towards CD4+. SARS-CoV-2 specificity of the second-wave clones peaking on day 37 was not confirmed. Contracting CD4+ clones turned up mainly in the CM and EM memory subsets, whereas EMRA was where CD8+ clones were enriched. Some responding clones were detected in pre-infection memory, which suggested that pre-existing cross-reactive memory T cells had joined the SARS-CoV-2 response.

Ficoll-Paque density gradient centrifugation was the method used to isolate PBMCs. This sequence originates from a man aged 18-30 years who had mild COVID-19 (a few samples of this study predate the infection). The sample titles of this study are shuffled in the database, so cell type and time point are left out; the donor was told from shared clones. The sequenced sample consisted of PBMCs or a T cell subset sorted from them (not recorded which).

The CDR3 is CSVDQSYRGLNEQFF. The nucleotides are TGCAGCGTCGACCAAAGTTACAGGGGCTTGAATGAGCAGTTCTTC. The chain employs TRBV29-1 and TRBJ2-1; 7 junctional bases match TRBD1. The junction shows trimming of 6 bases on V and 7 bases on J, and the gene matches do not reach 15 bases of it. From the cysteine up to the phenylalanine, the CDR3 has a length of 15 residues. The CDR3 DNA has 45 bases and is translated from base 1. From a lookup of the germline V gene, CDR1 and CDR2 are SQVTM and ANQGSEA.